The TCR beta chain described here comes from a study of T cell responses to AZD1222 COVID-19 vaccine. With 0 bases clipped from V and 5 bases from J, the junction kept 4 bases outside the gene matches. Germline CDR1 reads SGHRS; CDR2 reads YFSETQ. CDR3 length: 14 amino acids. Clones were read by immunoSEQ multiplex PCR, and TCRdb kept only the in-frame ones, dropping some. The sample has 100,000 to 130,000 clones, 92% seen once. The V gene is TRBV5-1, the J gene TRBJ1-2; 7 nucleotides agree with TRBD1. The sample was peripheral blood, taken 28 days after the second AZD1222 dose. This clonotype was sampled from an adult who received the AZD1222 COVID-19 vaccine. The CDR3 protein is CASSLGGGQYGYTF. CDR3 coding DNA: TGCGCCAGCAGCTTGGGCGGGGGACAGTATGGCTACACCTTC.